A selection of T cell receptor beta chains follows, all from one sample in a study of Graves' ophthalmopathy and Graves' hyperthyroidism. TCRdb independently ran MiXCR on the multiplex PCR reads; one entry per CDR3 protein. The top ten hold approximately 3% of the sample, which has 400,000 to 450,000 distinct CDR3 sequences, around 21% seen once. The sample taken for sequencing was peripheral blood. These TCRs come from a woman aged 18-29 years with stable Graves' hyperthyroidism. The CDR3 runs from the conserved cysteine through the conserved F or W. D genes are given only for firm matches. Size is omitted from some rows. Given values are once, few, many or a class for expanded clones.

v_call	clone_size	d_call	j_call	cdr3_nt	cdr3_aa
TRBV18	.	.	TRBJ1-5	TGTGCCAGCTCACAGCAGGCGCCGGGGGGCAATCAGCCCCAGCATTTT	CASSQQAPGGNQPQHF
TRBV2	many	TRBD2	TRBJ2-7	TGTGCCAGCAAGGCTAGCGGAACCTACGAGCAGTACTTC	CASKASGTYEQYF
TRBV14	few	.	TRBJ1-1	TGTGCCAGCAGGTGGGGGAACACTGAAGCTTTCTTT	CASRWGNTEAFF
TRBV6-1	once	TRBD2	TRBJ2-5	TGTGCCAGCAGGGTCACCTCAGCGGGGGGGCAAGAGACCCAGTACTTC	CASRVTSAGGQETQYF
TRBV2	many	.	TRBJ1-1	TGTGCCAGCGTAGGTTCTATGAACACTGAAGCTTTCTTT	CASVGSMNTEAFF
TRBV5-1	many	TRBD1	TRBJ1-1	TGCGCCAGCAGCCCCGGACAGGGAAAGACTGAAGCTTTCTTT	CASSPGQGKTEAFF
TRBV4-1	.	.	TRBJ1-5	TGCGCCAGCAGCCAAGATTACAGAAGCAATCAGCCCCAGCATTTT	CASSQDYRSNQPQHF
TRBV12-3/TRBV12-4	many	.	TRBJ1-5	TGTGCCAGCACCAGGACTGTCATGAATCAGCCCCAGCATTTT	CASTRTVMNQPQHF
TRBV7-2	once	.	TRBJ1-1	TGTGCCAGCCCCTTCAACAGTCTCGAAGCTTTCTTT	CASPFNSLEAFF
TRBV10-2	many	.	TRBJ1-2	TGCGCCAGCAGTGAGGTGGGGGCGCATAACTATGGCTACACCTTC	CASSEVGAHNYGYTF
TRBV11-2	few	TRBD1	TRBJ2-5	TGTGCCAGCAGTCCAACCCGGGACAGGGGTTTCGAGACCCAGTACTTC	CASSPTRDRGFETQYF